Below, 2 T cell receptor beta chains from the same sample are listed, as sequenced in a study of human T cells and chemical hapten exposure. TCRdb recomputed calls from the RACE reads with MiXCR, one row per CDR3 protein. The sample carries around 360,000 distinct CDR3 sequences, around 6% recorded once. Indicated time point: patch test 2, 6 weeks after DPC sensitization. The treatment: therapeutic diphenylcyclopropenone sensitization with weekly scalp DPC. The sequencing used whole blood, collected in connection with sensitization to the hapten diphenylcyclopropenone (DPC). The source of these receptors is a woman under 30 with alopecia areata. Some clones in this sample may be carry-over from other donors' samples.

This clonotype was observed at least ten times. This sequence joins TRBV6-1 and TRBJ1-1, with D possibly matching TRBD1 (5 bases). Germline V gives CDR1 MNHNS, CDR2 SASEGT. This CDR3 is 13 amino acids long. The V and J ends lost 4 bases and 6 bases respectively, with 12 bases between them. CDR3 loop: CASSGRGHPEAFF. CDR3 bases: TGTGCCAGCAGTGGTCGGGGCCATCCTGAAGCTTTCTTT.

This clonotype occurred a few times. Possible read error: a much larger clone is one base away. This sequence joins TRBV5-4 and TRBJ2-3; D might be TRBD2 (5 bases). V lost 4 bases to trimming and J lost 4 bases, with 7 bases between them. CDR1 and CDR2 from the germline V gene are SGHNT and YYREEE (reference sequence). CDR3 length: 12 amino acids. The CDR3, as DNA: TGTGCCAGCAGCCGGGGATCAGATACGCAGTATTTT. Amino acid sequence: CASSRGSDTQYF. Based on the CDR3 plus reference TRBV5-4 and TRBJ2-3, the full variable domain is ETGVTQSPTHLIKTRGQQVTLRCSSQSGHNTVSWYQQALGQGPQFIFQYYREEENGRGNFPPRFSGLQFPNYSSELNVNALELDDSALYLCASSRGSDTQYFGPGTRLTVL.